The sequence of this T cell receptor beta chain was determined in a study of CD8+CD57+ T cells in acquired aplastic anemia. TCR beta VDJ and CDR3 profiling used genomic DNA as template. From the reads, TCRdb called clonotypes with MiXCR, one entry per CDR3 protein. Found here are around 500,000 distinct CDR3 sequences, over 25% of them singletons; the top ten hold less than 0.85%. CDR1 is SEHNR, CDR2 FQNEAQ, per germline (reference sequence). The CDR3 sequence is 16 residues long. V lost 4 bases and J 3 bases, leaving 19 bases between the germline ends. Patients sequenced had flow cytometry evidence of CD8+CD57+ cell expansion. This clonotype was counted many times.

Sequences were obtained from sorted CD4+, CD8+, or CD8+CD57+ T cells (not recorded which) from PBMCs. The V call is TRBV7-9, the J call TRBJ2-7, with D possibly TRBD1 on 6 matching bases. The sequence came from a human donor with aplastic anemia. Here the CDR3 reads CASSSFRHRALYEQYF. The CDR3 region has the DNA TGTGCCAGCAGCTCCTTCCGCCACAGGGCCCTCTACGAGCAGTACTTC.